One and the same sample provided the 30 T cell receptor beta chains below, sequenced in a study of regulatory T cells in long-lasting Graves disease. Sample time point: persistent/refractory GD, antithyroid drugs over 5 years with positive TRAb. Researchers made the TCR library from RNA that was extracted from PBMCs. Arm-PCR of CDR3 regions and iRepertoire HTBI primers were used to build TCR beta libraries. Using its own MiXCR run on the multiplex PCR reads, TCRdb lists one record per CDR3 protein. The sample consists of around 510,000 distinct CDR3 sequences, under 25% of them appearing once. The sequencing here drew on peripheral blood mononuclear cells (PBMCs), taken when the disease was refractory, from a patient treated with antithyroid drugs. The source of these receptors is a female donor with Graves disease.

The V and J genes are TRBV30 and TRBJ2-2; D unresolved. With 2 bases removed from V and 7 bases from J, the gap between germline ends came to 5 bases. Per germline, CDR1 GTSNPN and CDR2 SVGIG (reference sequence). There are 11 residues in the CDR3. The CDR3 region is CAWSISGELFF. The CDR3 DNA reads TGTGCCTGGAGTATCAGCGGGGAGCTGTTTTTT.

This clonotype was counted only a few times. This rearrangement joins TRBV30 to TRBJ1-1, with D tentatively TRBD1 (5 bases). CDR1 and CDR2 (germline): GTSNPN, SVGIG (reference sequence). Trimming removed 5 bases from V and 1 base from J, with 8 bases in between. The CDR3 has 12 amino acids. The CDR3 reads CAWDTGNTEAFF. In nucleotides, the CDR3 is TGTGCCTGGGACACAGGGAACACTGAAGCTTTCTTT.

V is TRBV28 and J is TRBJ2-5; D is possibly TRBD2 (7 bases). This CDR3 comprises 17 residues. Trimming took 5 bases from V and 1 from J, leaving 20 bases between them. From germline, CDR1 is MDHEN and CDR2 SYDVKM. The chain's CDR3 is CASSPPPLGGLQETQYF. The DNA of the CDR3 is TGTGCCAGCAGTCCTCCTCCGCTCGGGGGGCTCCAAGAGACCCAGTACTTC.

This clonotype was seen only a few times. This rearrangement joins TRBV11-2 to TRBJ2-3, with a tentative D call TRBD1 (5 bases). CDR3 length: 16 residues. The germline CDR1 and CDR2 sequences are SGHAT and FQNNGV. The germline V and J ends were trimmed by 1 base and 0 bases, with 11 bases remaining between them. The CDR3 DNA sequence: TGTGCCAGCAGCTTAGTTTCAGGGATGAGCACAGATACGCAGTATTTT. This encodes CASSLVSGMSTDTQYF.

The chain employs TRBV6-1 and TRBJ2-2; 9 positions agree with TRBD2. Germline V CDR1 and CDR2: MNHNS, SASEGT. The CDR3 loop spans 16 amino acids. CDR3 amino acids: CTGSPEAGGDTGELFF. In DNA form, the CDR3 reads TGTACCGGCAGCCCCGAAGCGGGAGGCGACACCGGGGAGCTGTTTTTT.

J is TRBJ2-1 and V is TRBV28, with a possible D match to TRBD2 (5 bases). CDR3 length equals 15 residues. Germline V gene lookup returns CDR1 MDHEN and CDR2 SYDVKM. Trimming pared 6 bases from V and 0 bases from J, leaving 12 bases between. For the CDR3, the DNA is TGTGCCAGCAGCAAACTAGATCCCTCCTACAATGAGCAGTTCTTC. As protein: CASSKLDPSYNEQFF.

The chain uses TRBV29-1 and TRBJ2-7; tentatively, D is TRBD1 (7 bases). Per the germline V gene, CDR1 is SQVTM and CDR2 is ANQGSEA. This CDR3 is built from 14 residues. V was trimmed by 1 base and J by 0 bases, leaving 10 bases between them. CDR3 sequence: CSVEGGDSSYEQYF. In DNA form, the CDR3 reads TGCAGCGTTGAAGGGGGGGACAGCTCCTACGAGCAGTACTTC.

V is TRBV24-1 and J is TRBJ2-5; D is ambiguous. The CDR3 totals 12 residues. In germline, CDR1 is KGHDR, CDR2 SFDVKD. V was cut by 6 bases and J by 5 bases, with 9 bases left in between. Here the CDR3 reads CATSWDGETQYF. The CDR3 nucleotides are TGTGCCACCAGTTGGGATGGGGAGACCCAGTACTTC.

This chain joins TRBV6-2 or TRBV6-3 and TRBJ2-1; 7 nucleotides line up with TRBD2. Germline V lookup: CDR1 MNHEY, CDR2 SVGEGT. The CDR3 has 16 residues. V lost 7 bases, J lost 0 bases, and 9 bases stayed unmatched. Here the CDR3 reads CASTPRGGSSYNEQFF. The CDR3 DNA follows: TGTGCCAGCACTCCGAGGGGCGGGAGCTCCTACAATGAGCAGTTCTTC.

There are many counts of this clonotype. The chain is built from TRBV2 and TRBJ2-7, with 7 bases aligning to TRBD1. With 6 bases clipped from V and 6 bases from J, the junction kept 8 bases outside the gene matches. Germline V gene data show CDR1 as SNHLY and CDR2 as FYNNEI. The CDR3 runs to 13 residues. The CDR3 DNA follows: TGTGCCAGCAGGGCAGACAGGGCCGGCGAGCAGTACTTC. This translates into CASRADRAGEQYF.

The V and J genes are TRBV11-2 and TRBJ2-1, with 14 bases aligning to TRBD2. Losses at the gene ends were 5 bases for V and 9 bases for J; bases not matched to a gene: 9. Germline loops: CDR1 SGHAT, CDR2 FQNNGV. The CDR3 totals 16 residues. CDR3 nucleotides: TGTGCCAGCAGCCCGGGACTAGCGGGAGTTTGGAGTGAGCAGTTCTTC. Protein sequence: CASSPGLAGVWSEQFF.

At least ten counts were recorded for this clonotype. J is TRBJ2-5 and V is TRBV6-1, with 7 bases that match TRBD2. V lost 2 bases, J lost 5 bases, and 8 bases stayed unmatched. The CDR3 has 15 residues. Germline V gene sequence: CDR1 MNHNS, CDR2 SASEGT. CDR3 residues: CASSEWPSGMETQYF. The CDR3 bases are TGTGCCAGCAGTGAATGGCCTAGCGGTATGGAGACCCAGTACTTC.

V is TRBV20-1 and J is TRBJ2-6; 7 bases are shared with TRBD2. V lost 3 bases and J lost 0; bases outside the gene matches: 14. The germline CDR1 and CDR2 sequences are DFQATT and SNEGSKA (reference sequence). The CDR3 covers 19 residues. The CDR3 reads CSAREGRVSPYSGANVLTF. CDR3 coding DNA: TGCAGTGCTAGGGAGGGGAGGGTTTCCCCCTACTCTGGGGCCAACGTCCTGACTTTC.

This clonotype was seen many times. The V call is TRBV12-3 or TRBV12-4, the J call TRBJ1-5; a possible D gene is TRBD1 (6 bases). This CDR3 is 16 amino acids long. With 3 bases removed from V and 3 bases from J, the gap between germline ends came to 15 bases. CDR3 in DNA: TGTGCCAGCAGTTTGGGTCCCGTGGGGGCCAATCAGCCCCAGCATTTT. It translates to CASSLGPVGANQPQHF.

This clonotype has only a few counts. This sequence joins TRBV6-2 or TRBV6-3 and TRBJ1-4, with a possible D match to TRBD1 (5 bases). Per germline, CDR1 MNHEY and CDR2 SVGEGT. V was trimmed by 2 bases and J by 11 bases, leaving 15 bases between them. This CDR3 has 14 amino acids. The CDR3 coding sequence is TGTGCCAGCAGTTACCGGGGCAGGGAGAGGAAACTGTTTTTT. This encodes CASSYRGRERKLFF.

Here the CDR3 reads CATLTGRRTDTQYF. DNA for the CDR3: TGTGCCACACTAACGGGCCGTCGCACAGATACGCAGTATTTT. The V call is TRBV28, the J call TRBJ2-3; D is uncertain. The germline gives CDR1 MDHEN, CDR2 SYDVKM. The CDR3 has 14 amino acids. Deletions cut 10 bases from V and 1 base from J, with 15 bases between.

This clonotype was picked up many times. The chain employs TRBV28 and TRBJ1-2; unclear D gene. The CDR3 has 13 amino acids. The germline CDR1 and CDR2 sequences are MDHEN and SYDVKM. With 8 bases removed from V and 2 bases from J, the gap between germline ends came to 12 bases. The CDR3 nucleotides read TGTGCCAGCTTCCGGACGGGGAACTATGGCTACACCTTC. It specifies CASFRTGNYGYTF.

This clonotype was seen more than once but under ten times. The chain uses TRBV12-3 or TRBV12-4 and TRBJ2-7; TRBD2 might be the D (6 bases). CDR3 length equals 14 residues. V lost 5 bases and J lost 5, with 16 bases in between. The CDR3 reads CASSAGLSGNEQYF. The CDR3 DNA follows: TGTGCCAGCAGTGCGGGACTGTCTGGGAACGAGCAGTACTTC.

This clonotype has at least ten counts. The CDR3 here is CASSDRGDMNTEAFF. The CDR3 DNA follows: TGTGCCAGCAGTGATAGGGGGGACATGAACACTGAAGCTTTCTTT. This rearrangement joins TRBV6-1 to TRBJ1-1; D possibly corresponds to TRBD1 (6 bases). This CDR3 spans 15 amino acids. V lost 3 bases to trimming and J lost 0 bases, with 11 bases between them. In germline, CDR1 is MNHNS, CDR2 SASEGT.

This chain connects TRBV7-2 to TRBJ1-2, with 9 bases fitting TRBD1. V lost 3 bases, J lost 2 bases, and 4 bases stayed unmatched. Germline CDR1 is SGHTA and CDR2 is FQGNSA. The CDR3 length is 15 residues. This CDR3 is CASSFRGQGNYGYTF. CDR3 nucleotide sequence: TGTGCCAGCAGCTTTAGGGGACAGGGCAACTATGGCTACACCTTC.

Details on this clonotype: A clone one base away is much larger, so this may be a read error. V gene TRBV11-2 combines with J gene TRBJ2-7, with 10 positions matching TRBD2. The germline V gene encodes CDR1 SGHAT and CDR2 FQNNGV. This CDR3 region has 15 residues. The trim removed 5 bases at V and 3 bases at J, leaving 7 bases unmatched. DNA of the CDR3: TGTGCCAGCAGCGATACGCTAGCGGGAGTCTACGAGCAGTACTTC. Translation gives CASSDTLAGVYEQYF. Filled out from reference TRBV11-2 and TRBJ2-7, the complete variable domain reads EAGVAQSPRYKIIEKRQSVAFWCNPISGHATLYWYQQILGQGPKLLIQFQNNGVVDDSQLPKDRFSAERLKGVDSTLKIQPAKLEDSAVYLCASSDTLAGVYEQYFGPGTRLTVT.

This clonotype was counted between two and nine times. An end of the junction does not agree with germline; a read error may underlie this. The chain couples TRBV14 to TRBJ1-1; D unclear. Germline V lookup: CDR1 SGHDN, CDR2 FVKESK. The CDR3 is made up of 12 amino acids. The CDR3: CASSQDRFPSLF. The CDR3 DNA reads as TGTGCCAGCAGCCAAGATAGGTTCCCAAGTTTGTTT.

There are many counts of this clonotype. The rearrangement joins TRBV6-1 to TRBJ1-1; 8 bases are a match to TRBD1. The CDR3 sequence is 16 residues long. Germline CDR1 is MNHNS and CDR2 is SASEGT. Trimming removed 10 bases from V and 2 bases from J; junction bases left unmatched: 15. CDR3 DNA: TGTGCCACCCCAGACAGGGGAAATCGCTTCAACACTGAAGCTTTCTTT. Residues: CATPDRGNRFNTEAFF.

The chain carries TRBV6-2 or TRBV6-3 and TRBJ2-7, with D possibly TRBD2 on 5 matching bases. This CDR3 is built from 15 residues. CDR1 is MNHEY and CDR2 is SVGEGT in the germline V gene. V lost 6 bases and J 0 bases, leaving 15 bases between the germline ends. The CDR3 DNA reads as TGTGCCAGCAGCCCCGCGGGTTGGGCCTCCTACGAGCAGTACTTC. Residues: CASSPAGWASYEQYF.

This clonotype was observed many times. V gene TRBV6-1 combines with J gene TRBJ1-5; 7 nucleotides agree with TRBD1. Per germline, CDR1 MNHNS and CDR2 SASEGT. With 8 bases clipped from V and 3 bases from J, the junction kept 10 bases outside the gene matches. The CDR3 sequence is 15 residues long. CDR3 bases: TGTGCCAGCCAGACAGGGATCCTCGCCAATCAGCCCCAGCATTTT. It translates to CASQTGILANQPQHF.

The chain couples TRBV5-1 to TRBJ2-2; 15 nucleotides match TRBD2. The CDR3 is made up of 18 amino acids. With V trimmed by 3 bases and J by 0 bases, 3 bases remained unmatched. The V gene's germline CDR1 is SGHRS and CDR2 YFSETQ. CDR3 bases: TGCGCCAGCAGCTCGGGACTAGCGGGAGGCCCGAACACCGGGGAGCTGTTTTTT. This encodes CASSSGLAGGPNTGELFF.

This clonotype was seen ten or more times. The chain has TRBV27 and TRBJ2-7; 7 bases fit TRBD1. Germline V lookup: CDR1 MNHEY, CDR2 SMNVEV (reference sequence). The length of the CDR3 is 16 residues. With V trimmed by 2 bases and J by 4 bases, 11 bases remained unmatched. CDR3 region: CASSLTYRGPLYEQYF. CDR3 nucleotides: TGTGCCAGCAGTTTAACATACAGGGGCCCCCTTTACGAGCAGTACTTC.

In its sample, this clonotype was seen many times. The chain links TRBV28 to TRBJ1-4, with 9 bases identical to TRBD1. Germline trimming cut 4 bases from V and 6 bases from J; bases unmatched to any gene: 3. CDR1 is MDHEN, CDR2 SYDVKM, per germline. The CDR3 consists of 14 residues. The CDR3 bases are TGTGCCAGCAGTTCCGGGACAGGGCATGAAAAACTGTTTTTT. It encodes CASSSGTGHEKLFF.

The chain uses TRBV28 and TRBJ2-3, with 14 bases fitting TRBD2. V lost 6 bases and J lost 4; bases outside the gene matches: 18. Germline-derived CDR1 and CDR2 are MDHEN and SYDVKM. This CDR3 is built from 20 residues. In nucleotides, the CDR3 is TGTGCCAGCAGCTCGGGACTAGCGGGAGTTATGACTAACTCAGCAGATACGCAGTATTTT. This encodes CASSSGLAGVMTNSADTQYF. Combining the CDR3 with reference TRBV28 and TRBJ2-3 gives the whole variable domain DVKVTQSSRYLVKRTGEKVFLECVQDMDHENMFWYRQDPGLGLRLIYFSYDVKMKEKGDIPEGYSVSREKKERFSLILESASTNQTSMYLCASSSGLAGVMTNSADTQYFGPGTRLTVL.

This clonotype was counted many times. The J gene is TRBJ1-1, the V gene TRBV30; D uncertain. The V end was cut by 4 bases, the J end by 1 base, with 7 bases between. The germline V gene has CDR1 GTSNPN and CDR2 SVGIG (reference sequence). There are 12 residues in the CDR3. The CDR3 sequence is CAWKLQNTEAFF. DNA for the CDR3: TGTGCCTGGAAACTTCAGAACACTGAAGCTTTCTTT.